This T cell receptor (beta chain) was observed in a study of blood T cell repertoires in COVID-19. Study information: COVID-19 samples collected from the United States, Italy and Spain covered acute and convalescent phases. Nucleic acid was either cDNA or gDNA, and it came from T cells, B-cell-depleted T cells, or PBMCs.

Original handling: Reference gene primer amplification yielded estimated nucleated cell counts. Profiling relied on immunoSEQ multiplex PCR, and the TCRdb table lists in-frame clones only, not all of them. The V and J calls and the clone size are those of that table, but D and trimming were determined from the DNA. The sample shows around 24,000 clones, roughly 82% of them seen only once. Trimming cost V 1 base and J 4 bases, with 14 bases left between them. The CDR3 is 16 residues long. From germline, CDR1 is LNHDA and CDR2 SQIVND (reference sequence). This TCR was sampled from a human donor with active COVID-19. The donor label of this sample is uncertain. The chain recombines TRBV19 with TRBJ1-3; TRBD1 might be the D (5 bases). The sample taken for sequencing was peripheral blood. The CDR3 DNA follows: TGTGCCAGTAGTATAGTCCCAGGGCCTGCGGGAAACACCATATATTTT. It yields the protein CASSIVPGPAGNTIYF.